A selection of T cell receptor beta chains follows, all from one sample in a study of CD8+ T cells in alopecia areata. The method was immunoSEQ multiplex PCR; TCRdb's version includes in-frame clones alone and lacks a portion of them. The sample includes about 97,000 clones, about 40% of them seen just once. The sample consisted of CD4+ T cells sorted from blood. The receptors were sampled from a human donor with alopecia areata. CDR3s include the opening cysteine and the closing phenylalanine or tryptophan. The D gene is left open where the match is weak. Expanded clones get a size class; other rows say once, few or many, or leave the size out.

v_gene,abundance,j_gene,d_gene,CDR3aa,CDR3nt
TRBV6-6,.,TRBJ1-5,.,CASRPIEAGDNQPQHF,TGTGCCAGCAGACCTATCGAGGCAGGAGACAATCAGCCCCAGCATTTT
TRBV7-2,few,TRBJ1-1,.,CASNSRGTTEAFF,TGTGCCAGCAACTCTCGGGGGACGACTGAAGCTTTCTTT
TRBV5-1,.,TRBJ2-2,TRBD2,CASSLAGGRLNTGELFF,TGCGCCAGCAGCTTGGCGGGAGGGCGGCTGAACACCGGGGAGCTGTTTTTT
TRBV18,few,TRBJ2-5,.,CASSPSKGSETQYF,TGTGCCAGCTCACCAAGTAAGGGTTCGGAGACCCAGTACTTC
TRBV7-2,few,TRBJ2-2,.,CASSFQGQITGELFF,TGTGCCAGCAGCTTTCAAGGACAGATCACCGGGGAGCTGTTTTTT
TRBV14,few,TRBJ1-1,TRBD1,CASSQGQGAFEAFF,TGTGCCAGCAGCCAAGGACAGGGGGCGTTTGAAGCTTTCTTT
TRBV30,.,TRBJ2-3,TRBD2,CAWSVVFGGSRTDTQYF,TGTGCCTGGAGTGTTGTATTCGGCGGGAGTCGGACAGATACGCAGTATTTT
TRBV29-1,few,TRBJ2-7,TRBD1,CSVKTGSSYEQYF,TGCAGCGTTAAGACAGGGAGCTCCTACGAGCAGTACTTC
TRBV29-1,.,TRBJ2-5,TRBD2,CSISGRAEETQYF,TGCAGCATTAGCGGGAGGGCCGAGGAGACCCAGTACTTC
TRBV7-8,.,TRBJ2-1,TRBD2,CASWSPAGGPRNEQFF,TGTGCCAGCTGGTCCCCAGCGGGGGGGCCTAGGAATGAGCAGTTCTTC
TRBV5-1,few,TRBJ2-7,.,CASSQGTSYEQYF,TGCGCCAGCAGCCAAGGGACAAGCTACGAGCAGTACTTC
TRBV29-1,.,TRBJ1-1,.,CSVERGAGLNTEAFF,TGCAGCGTTGAAAGAGGCGCGGGTCTGAACACTGAAGCTTTCTTT
TRBV4-1,few,TRBJ2-7,.,CASSRGDVDYEQYF,TGCGCCAGCAGCAGGGGCGATGTCGACTACGAGCAGTACTTC
TRBV19,.,TRBJ2-5,.,CASSLGQTYQETQYF,TGTGCCAGTAGTTTAGGACAGACCTACCAAGAGACCCAGTACTTC
TRBV5-6,.,TRBJ1-5,.,CASSFLPRDSNQPQHF,TGTGCCAGCAGCTTCCTCCCCAGGGATAGCAATCAGCCCCAGCATTTT
TRBV25-1,.,TRBJ2-3,TRBD2,CASSEVASGGRDTQYF,TGTGCCAGCAGTGAGGTGGCTAGCGGGGGTAGAGATACGCAGTATTTT
TRBV29-1,few,TRBJ2-7,.,CSVSRQDLTYEQYF,TGCAGCGTTTCAAGACAGGACCTAACCTACGAGCAGTACTTC
TRBV27,.,TRBJ2-7,.,CASGLFIGVDEQYF,TGTGCCAGCGGTTTGTTCATCGGGGTGGACGAGCAGTACTTC
TRBV28,.,TRBJ2-1,TRBD2,CASNLRGVKVNEQFF,TGTGCCAGCAATCTTCGGGGGGTAAAAGTCAATGAGCAGTTCTTC
TRBV14,.,TRBJ2-2,.,CASSQDSWRTGELFF,TGTGCCAGCAGCCAAGATAGTTGGCGAACCGGGGAGCTGTTTTTT
TRBV5-1,.,TRBJ2-7,TRBD1,CASSARTGLIYEQYF,TGCGCCAGCAGCGCCCGGACAGGGTTAATCTACGAGCAGTACTTC
TRBV9,.,TRBJ2-3,.,CASSRGQSTDTQYF,TGTGCCAGCAGTCGTGGACAGAGCACAGATACGCAGTATTTT
TRBV9,few,TRBJ1-2,.,CASSAGSAGYTF,TGTGCCAGCAGCGCAGGTTCCGCAGGCTACACCTTC
TRBV27,.,TRBJ1-1,TRBD1,CASSWTGAAEAFF,TGTGCCAGCAGTTGGACAGGAGCGGCTGAAGCTTTCTTT
TRBV19,.,TRBJ2-3,TRBD2,CASSVSGGAADTQYF,TGTGCCAGTAGTGTTAGCGGGGGGGCCGCAGATACGCAGTATTTT
TRBV28,.,TRBJ2-1,.,CASTSQPVEQFF,TGTGCCAGCACCTCCCAGCCGGTTGAGCAGTTCTTC
TRBV29-1,.,TRBJ2-3,.,CSVLASSSTDTQYF,TGCAGCGTGCTAGCGTCTAGTAGCACAGATACGCAGTATTTT
TRBV7-9,few,TRBJ2-6,.,CASSPISGANVLTF,TGTGCCAGCAGTCCCATCAGTGGGGCCAACGTCCTGACTTTC
TRBV7-2,.,TRBJ2-7,.,CASSPTPGSYEQYF,TGTGCCAGCAGCCCTACACCCGGATCCTACGAGCAGTACTTC
TRBV15,.,TRBJ2-1,.,CATSRDDGSSYNEQFF,TGTGCCACCAGCAGAGATGACGGGAGCTCCTACAATGAGCAGTTCTTC
TRBV19,.,TRBJ2-2,.,CASSRDRTGELFF,TGTGCCAGTAGTCGGGACCGCACCGGGGAGCTGTTTTTT
TRBV20-1,.,TRBJ1-2,.,CSASKEYGYTF,TGCAGTGCTAGTAAAGAGTATGGCTACACCTTC
TRBV2,few,TRBJ2-3,.,CASRKTSGPTTDTQYF,TGTGCCAGCAGGAAGACCTCGGGACCCACCACAGATACGCAGTATTTT
TRBV6-1,.,TRBJ2-7,TRBD1,CASSQGQTVNEQYF,TGTGCCAGCAGTCAGGGACAGACGGTCAACGAGCAGTACTTC
TRBV6-5,.,TRBJ1-5,.,CASSNGRNNQPQHF,TGTGCCAGCAGCAACGGACGGAACAATCAGCCCCAGCATTTT
TRBV5-6,few,TRBJ2-3,TRBD2,CASSWSPGGDTQYF,TGTGCCAGCAGTTGGTCCCCGGGAGGAGATACGCAGTATTTT
TRBV7-9,few,TRBJ1-2,.,CASSLVKANYGYTF,TGTGCCAGCAGCTTAGTGAAGGCTAACTATGGCTACACCTTC
TRBV28,.,TRBJ2-3,.,CASSPGSSTDTQYF,TGTGCCAGCAGCCCCGGGAGTAGCACAGATACGCAGTATTTT
TRBV29-1,.,TRBJ2-4,.,CSVEGRLAKNIQYF,TGCAGCGTTGAAGGTCGGCTAGCCAAAAACATTCAGTACTTC
TRBV29-1,.,TRBJ2-2,.,CSVERGAGELFF,TGCAGCGTTGAACGGGGAGCCGGGGAGCTGTTTTTT
TRBV6-5,.,TRBJ2-7,.,CASSSFVRTYEQYF,TGTGCCAGCAGTTCTTTTGTCCGTACCTACGAGCAGTACTTC
TRBV20-1,once,TRBJ2-1,.,CSARSSVEQFF,TGCAGTGCTAGGTCTAGTGTTGAGCAGTTCTTC